The T cell receptor (beta chain) described here comes from a study of T-cell reconstitution after alpha-beta-depleted transplantation in children (dated by TCRdb to 2015 to 2016). Broadly, across the study: The study quantitatively tracked T-cell immune reconstitution after TCRalphabeta/CD19-depleted allogeneic hematopoietic cell transplantation in children using TCR repertoire profiling.

The library was produced with PCR. This sample was sequenced with an Illumina HiSeq 2500. Molecular barcoding was employed in the preparation of TCR libraries, with unique molecular identifiers being used to normalize TCRbeta repertoire quantification. The public reads were run again by TCRdb, first through fastp at Q25 and then through MiXCR, and only productive beta chains were kept. Every entry covers one CDR3 protein and lists the most common genes and DNA from its rows. The sample table contains 380,000 or so distinct CDR3 sequences; only one count was recorded for about an eighth of them. Around 4.1% of the sample goes to the ten largest clones. As to this clonotype: It has no known antigen specificity. No base qualities exist here, and no much larger clone lies one base off it.

The junction shows trimming of 0 bases on V and 0 bases on J, plus 10 bases between the germline ends. Taken from the germline V gene (reference sequence), the CDR1 and CDR2 loops are SGHKS and YYEKEE. The cysteine opens and the phenylalanine closes a CDR3 of 17 amino acids. CDR3 DNA is the only sequence kept; it has 51 bases, read in frame from the first base. The origin of this receptor is a human donor who donated a stem cell graft to a child with Fanconi anemia. The input for sequencing was PBMCs, taken from the stem cell graft. The rearranged chain carries TRBV5-5 and TRBJ2-6; the D gene cannot be named for sure. Here the CDR3 is given as CASSLAVGSSGANVLTF. The sequenced DNA is TGTGCCAGCAGCTTGGCCGTCGGTAGCTCTGGGGCCAACGTCCTGACTTTC.